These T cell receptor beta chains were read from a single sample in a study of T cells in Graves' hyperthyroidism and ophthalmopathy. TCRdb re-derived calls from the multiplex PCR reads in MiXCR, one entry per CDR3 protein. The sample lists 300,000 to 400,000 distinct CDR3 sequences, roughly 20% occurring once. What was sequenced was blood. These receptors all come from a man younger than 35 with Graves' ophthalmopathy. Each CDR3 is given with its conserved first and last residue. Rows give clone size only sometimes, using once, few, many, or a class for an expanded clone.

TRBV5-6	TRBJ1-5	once	CASSSGTYQPQHF
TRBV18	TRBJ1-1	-	CASSPRMAPYAEAFF
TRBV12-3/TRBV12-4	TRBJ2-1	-	CASSLGAGGFDEQFF
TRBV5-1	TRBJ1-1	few	CASSPGGLGNTEAFF
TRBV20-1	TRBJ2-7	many	CSARDLRAGGLYEQYF
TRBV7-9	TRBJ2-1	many	CASSLGGTPNNEQFF
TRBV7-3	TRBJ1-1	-	CASSLNHGNTEAFF
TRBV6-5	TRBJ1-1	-	CASSSTQGVNTEAFF
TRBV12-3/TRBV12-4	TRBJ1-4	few	CASRRTTNEKLFF
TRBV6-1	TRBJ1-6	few	CASSPMTGVASPLHF
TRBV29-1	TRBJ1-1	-	CSVESGQGAAFF
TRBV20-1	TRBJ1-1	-	CSVQSPTEAFF
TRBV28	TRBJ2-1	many	CASSPPRGGSYNEQFF
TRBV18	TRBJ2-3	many	CASSPSGDRTDTQYF
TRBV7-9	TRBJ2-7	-	CASSTDASGASYEQYF
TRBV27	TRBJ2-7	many	CASSAGAGYEQYF
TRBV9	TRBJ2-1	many	CASSLGLAGVDEQFF
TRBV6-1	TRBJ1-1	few	CASRSTGTPAPFF
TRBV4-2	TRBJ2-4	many	CASSPGPGGFAKNIQYF
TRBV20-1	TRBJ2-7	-	CSARGGREHEQYF
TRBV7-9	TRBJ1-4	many	CASSSSEKLFF
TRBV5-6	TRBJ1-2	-	CASSRMLTGYNYGYTF
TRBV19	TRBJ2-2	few	CASSIIWNTRDTGELFF
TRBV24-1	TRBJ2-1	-	CATSDLLSGGADEQFF
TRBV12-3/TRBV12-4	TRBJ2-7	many	CASSPGRSSYEQYF
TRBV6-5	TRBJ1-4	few	CASSYPRTEPNEKLFF
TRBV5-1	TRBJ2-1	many	CASSLEWGSDEQFF
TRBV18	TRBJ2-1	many	CASSSRTSGGPWEQFF
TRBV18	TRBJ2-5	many	CASSPPSHWETQYF
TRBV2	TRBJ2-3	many	CASTNSGGADTQYF
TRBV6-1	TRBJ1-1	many	CASSDRGPGTEAFF
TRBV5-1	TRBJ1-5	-	CASTYNQPQHF
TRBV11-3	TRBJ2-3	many	CASSIGGTDTQYF
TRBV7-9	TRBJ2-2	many	CASSLPGELNTGELFF
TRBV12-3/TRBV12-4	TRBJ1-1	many	CASSLHRGPNTEAFF
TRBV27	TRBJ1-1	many	CASRTRTVNTEAFF
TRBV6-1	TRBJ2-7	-	CASSKERTGTGSYEQYF
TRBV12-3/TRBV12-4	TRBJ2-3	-	CASSLRGGGPDTQYF
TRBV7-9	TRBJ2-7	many	CASSSPDSSTYEQYF
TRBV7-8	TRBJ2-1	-	CASSLTPSSGYNEQFF
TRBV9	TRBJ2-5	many	CASSRRGGQETQYF
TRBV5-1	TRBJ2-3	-	CASSPGTGGDTQYF
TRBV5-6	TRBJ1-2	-	CASSLTGGKYGYTF
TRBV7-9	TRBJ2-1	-	CASSLGRVSSGGRGEQFF
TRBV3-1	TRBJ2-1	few	CASSQRGQLYNEQFF
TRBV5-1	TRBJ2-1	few	CASRAGAGPPFF
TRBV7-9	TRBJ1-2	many	CASSLDRSNYGYTF
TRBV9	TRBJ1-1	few	CASSALGPLNTEAFF
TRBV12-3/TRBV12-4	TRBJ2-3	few	CASSFGHRTDTQYF
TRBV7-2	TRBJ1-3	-	CASSLGGTAGNTIYF
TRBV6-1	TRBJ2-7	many	CASSSRATGGGNEQYF
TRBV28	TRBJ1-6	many	CASSSPGGGTGSALHF
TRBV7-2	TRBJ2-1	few	CASSPSWSEQFF
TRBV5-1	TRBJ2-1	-	CASSLADLYNEQFF
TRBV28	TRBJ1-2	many	CASSFPPRDYGYTF
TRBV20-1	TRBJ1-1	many	CSARDRYTEAFF
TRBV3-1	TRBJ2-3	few	CASSGAGTDTQYF
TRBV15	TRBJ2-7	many	CATSRDPEYEQYF
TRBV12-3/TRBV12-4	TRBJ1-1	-	CASSARSAGVGTEAFF
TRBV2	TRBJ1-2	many	CASIPGQAKGYTF